Listed below are T cell receptor beta chains from one sample, sequenced in a study of blood T cell repertoires in COVID-19. Clones were sequenced by immunoSEQ multiplex PCR, and TCRdb holds only the in-frame ones, with some missing. This sample has about 190,000 clones, with around 80% found just once. The sample consisted of peripheral blood. All receptors come from a human donor in a cohort sampled during active COVID-19. CDR3s include the opening cysteine and the closing phenylalanine or tryptophan. D genes are given only for firm matches. The size entry is marked missing in some rows and otherwise reads once, few, many or a size class.

V	size	D	J	CDR3	DNA
TRBV10-3	NA	TRBD1	TRBJ2-5	CAISGGGRQETQYF	TGTGCCATCAGTGGAGGGGGCCGCCAAGAGACCCAGTACTTC
TRBV7-6	NA	NA	TRBJ2-1	CASSLNTEKQFF	TGTGCCAGCAGCTTAAATACAGAGAAGCAGTTCTTC
TRBV29-1	few	NA	TRBJ2-1	CSVPRTGVDEQFF	TGCAGCGTACCCCGGACCGGGGTGGATGAGCAGTTCTTC
TRBV19	NA	NA	TRBJ2-1	CASSKRDRSTYNEQFF	TGTGCCAGTAGTAAGAGAGACAGGTCGACCTACAATGAGCAGTTCTTC
TRBV20-1	NA	NA	TRBJ1-3	CSASIPGVGNTIYF	TGCAGTGCTAGTATACCGGGGGTTGGAAACACCATATATTTT
TRBV12-5	NA	TRBD2	TRBJ2-1	CASGLSLAGGEQFF	TGTGCTAGTGGTTTGTCCCTAGCGGGAGGGGAGCAGTTCTTC
TRBV5-6	NA	NA	TRBJ2-1	CASSLLRESTYNEQFF	TGTGCCAGCAGCTTGTTACGGGAGTCCACCTACAATGAGCAGTTCTTC
TRBV9	NA	NA	TRBJ2-4	CASSPQLLQGKNIQYF	TGTGCCAGCAGCCCGCAACTCTTACAGGGTAAAAACATTCAGTACTTC
TRBV11-2	NA	NA	TRBJ2-5	CASSLVVVGGETQYF	TGTGCCAGCAGCTTAGTTGTGGTGGGAGGAGAGACCCAGTACTTC
TRBV29-1	NA	NA	TRBJ1-1	CSVAEGSATEAFF	TGCAGCGTGGCTGAAGGGAGTGCCACTGAAGCTTTCTTT
TRBV6-1	NA	NA	TRBJ2-3	CASSEASGARVTQYF	TGTGCCAGCAGTGAAGCGTCAGGGGCTCGGGTTACGCAGTATTTT
TRBV10-3	NA	NA	TRBJ2-2	CAISELGELFF	TGTGCCATCAGTGAGTTAGGGGAGCTGTTTTTT
TRBV15	NA	NA	TRBJ2-7	CATSRDPGYEQYF	TGTGCCACCAGCAGAGATCCAGGGTACGAGCAGTACTTC
TRBV3-1/TRBV3-2	NA	NA	TRBJ2-5	CASRRQGPGAQETQYF	TGTGCCAGCAGACGACAGGGCCCGGGGGCCCAAGAGACCCAGTACTTC
TRBV19	once	NA	TRBJ1-5	CASSTPFVRGNQPQHF	TGTGCCAGTAGTACCCCGTTTGTGAGAGGTAATCAGCCCCAGCATTTT
TRBV28	NA	NA	TRBJ2-7	CASSLLYEQYF	TGTGCCAGCAGTTTACTCTACGAGCAGTACTTC
TRBV5-6	NA	NA	TRBJ1-1	CASSTPGGYEAFF	TGTGCCAGCAGCACACCTGGCGGATACGAAGCTTTCTTT
TRBV9	NA	NA	TRBJ2-2	CASSPRLANTGELFF	TGTGCCAGCAGCCCTCGACTCGCGAACACCGGGGAGCTGTTTTTT
TRBV5-1	NA	NA	TRBJ2-6	CASSLDNSPSGANVLTF	TGCGCCAGCAGCTTGGATAACAGCCCCTCTGGGGCCAACGTCCTGACTTTC
TRBV9	NA	NA	TRBJ2-1	CASSVGTTIYNEQFF	TGTGCCAGCAGCGTAGGTACTACAATCTACAATGAGCAGTTCTTC
TRBV4-1	NA	NA	TRBJ1-6	CASSQRRGNSPLHF	TGCGCCAGCAGCCAACGCCGAGGCAATTCACCCCTCCACTTT
TRBV15	NA	TRBD1	TRBJ2-5	CATSREGQARRETQYF	TGTGCCACCAGCAGGGAGGGACAGGCCAGACGGGAGACCCAGTACTTC
TRBV12-5	NA	TRBD1	TRBJ1-5	CASGLSLGRGRGDQPQHF	TGTGCTAGTGGTTTGTCCCTGGGCAGGGGGCGAGGGGATCAGCCCCAGCATTTT
TRBV4-1	many	NA	TRBJ1-1	CASSPGIVNTEAFF	TGCGCCAGCAGCCCAGGGATTGTGAACACTGAAGCTTTCTTT
TRBV27	few	NA	TRBJ1-5	CASSLGRGNQPQHF	TGTGCCAGCAGTTTAGGGCGGGGGAATCAGCCCCAGCATTTT
TRBV4-2	NA	TRBD1	TRBJ2-7	CASSRGGQPSYEQYF	TGTGCCAGCAGCCGAGGGGGACAGCCCTCCTACGAGCAGTACTTC
TRBV7-9	NA	NA	TRBJ1-3	CASGPWAGGNTIYF	TGTGCCAGCGGTCCCTGGGCAGGAGGAAACACCATATATTTT
TRBV30	NA	NA	TRBJ1-3	CAWRVQGGNTIYF	TGTGCCTGGAGGGTACAGGGCGGAAACACCATATATTTT
TRBV28	NA	NA	TRBJ2-7	CASSLSYYEQYF	TGTGCCAGCAGTTTAAGCTACTACGAGCAGTACTTC
TRBV12-3/TRBV12-4	NA	NA	TRBJ2-3	CASSFATTDTQYF	TGTGCCAGCAGTTTCGCAACTACAGATACGCAGTATTTT
TRBV28	NA	TRBD1	TRBJ1-2	CASRSPGQTLFWGYTF	TGTGCCAGCAGATCACCGGGACAGACCCTGTTCTGGGGCTACACCTTC
TRBV2	NA	NA	TRBJ2-1	CASTWSYLNNEQFF	TGTGCCAGCACCTGGAGCTACCTTAACAATGAGCAGTTCTTC
TRBV30	NA	NA	TRBJ2-1	CAWRSYRAEQFF	TGTGCCTGGAGATCTTACAGGGCGGAACAGTTCTTC
TRBV11-2	NA	NA	TRBJ2-2	CASSSLRATGPTGELFF	TGTGCCAGCAGCTCCTTAAGGGCTACAGGACCCACCGGGGAGCTGTTTTTT
TRBV2	NA	NA	TRBJ1-4	CASSAQGYEKLFF	TGTGCCAGCAGTGCACAGGGATATGAAAAACTGTTTTTT
TRBV6-4	NA	TRBD1	TRBJ2-3	CASSDSYRGQVVDTQYF	TGTGCCAGCAGTGACTCATATAGGGGGCAAGTGGTGGATACGCAGTATTTT
TRBV7-9	few	TRBD1	TRBJ1-1	CASSRGQVNTEAFF	TGTGCCAGCAGCCGGGGACAGGTGAACACTGAAGCTTTCTTT
TRBV19	NA	NA	TRBJ2-1	CASSIDSSGDYNEQFF	TGTGCCAGTAGTATAGACAGTTCGGGGGACTACAATGAGCAGTTCTTC
TRBV7-9	NA	NA	TRBJ2-2	CASSSSWRFPTGELFF	TGTGCCAGCAGCTCTTCTTGGAGGTTTCCCACCGGGGAGCTGTTTTTT
TRBV27	NA	NA	TRBJ2-1	CASREDLTYNEQFF	TGTGCCAGCAGGGAGGACTTGACCTACAATGAGCAGTTCTTC
TRBV7-8	NA	TRBD2	TRBJ2-2	CASSYTGGRGHTGELFF	TGTGCCAGCAGCTATACGGGAGGGCGGGGTCACACCGGGGAGCTGTTTTTT
TRBV5-1	NA	TRBD1	TRBJ2-7	CASSLVGGRNYEQYF	TGCGCCAGCAGCTTGGTAGGGGGCCGTAACTACGAGCAGTACTTC
TRBV3-1/TRBV3-2	NA	TRBD1	TRBJ1-1	CASSQAGGSGAFF	TGTGCCAGCAGCCAAGCAGGGGGCAGCGGCGCTTTCTTT
TRBV2	NA	NA	TRBJ2-6	CARRRTDTYSGANVLTF	TGTGCCAGACGAAGAACCGACACCTACTCTGGGGCCAACGTCCTGACTTTC
TRBV4-1	NA	TRBD1	TRBJ1-1	CASSQQGVEAFF	TGCGCCAGCAGCCAGCAGGGGGTTGAAGCTTTCTTT
TRBV5-3	NA	NA	TRBJ2-1	CASRGRTGTYNEQFF	TGTGCCTCCAGGGGAAGGACTGGCACCTACAATGAGCAGTTCTTC
TRBV3-1/TRBV3-2	NA	NA	TRBJ1-1	CASTERGAGTEAFF	TGTGCCAGCACCGAACGGGGGGCCGGGACTGAAGCTTTCTTT
TRBV3-1/TRBV3-2	NA	TRBD1	TRBJ2-5	CASSLQTGIKETQYF	TGTGCCAGCAGCCTACAGACAGGGATAAAAGAGACCCAGTACTTC
TRBV7-9	NA	TRBD2	TRBJ2-6	CASSSGLATYSGANVLTF	TGTGCCAGCAGCTCAGGACTAGCCACTTACTCTGGGGCCAACGTCCTGACTTTC
TRBV25-1	NA	TRBD1	TRBJ2-3	CASSEFEGQGASTQYF	TGTGCCAGCAGTGAATTCGAGGGACAGGGGGCTAGTACGCAGTATTTT
TRBV10-2	once	NA	TRBJ2-7	CASSELPSAPSEQYF	TGCGCCAGCAGTGAACTTCCTAGCGCACCCTCCGAGCAGTACTTC
TRBV2	NA	TRBD2	TRBJ2-1	CASRGLELRQFF	TGTGCCAGCAGGGGACTAGAATTGCGGCAGTTCTTC
TRBV5-1	few	TRBD1	TRBJ1-3	CASSLLTGAGNTIYF	TGCGCCAGCAGCCTTTTGACAGGGGCTGGAAACACCATATATTTT
TRBV2	NA	NA	TRBJ1-4	CASARTGGEKLFF	TGTGCCAGCGCACGGACTGGTGGTGAAAAACTGTTTTTT
TRBV5-1	NA	NA	TRBJ1-4	CASSFRGQPTNEKLFF	TGCGCCAGCAGCTTCCGTGGACAGCCAACTAATGAAAAACTGTTTTTT
TRBV18	NA	TRBD2	TRBJ2-2	CASSPGLAGVSAGELFF	TGTGCCAGCTCCCCGGGACTAGCGGGAGTAAGTGCCGGGGAGCTGTTTTTT
TRBV18	NA	NA	TRBJ1-2	CASSPPGQAPYGYTF	TGTGCCAGCTCACCACCGGGGCAAGCCCCCTATGGCTACACCTTC
TRBV18	NA	NA	TRBJ1-3	CASSLQGLRNTIYF	TGTGCCAGCTCTCTCCAGGGTCTCAGAAACACCATATATTTT
TRBV5-1	NA	NA	TRBJ1-1	CASSLYGRENTEAFF	TGCGCCAGCAGCTTGTATGGCAGGGAGAACACTGAAGCTTTCTTT